A selection of T cell receptor beta chains follows, all from one sample in a study of shared clonotypes between healthy human individuals. TCRdb keeps only in-frame clones here, not all; method: immunoSEQ multiplex PCR. The table lists hundreds of thousands of clones, roughly 96% of them singletons. The sample comprised naive CD8+ T cells sorted from blood. These receptors all stem from a woman aged 25-40 years in good health. Both conserved end residues are part of each CDR3. Fields, in order: clone size, D gene, J gene, V gene, CDR3 DNA, CDR3 protein. The D gene is left open where the match is weak. The listing skips clone size in some rows; elsewhere it reads once, few, many or a size class.

. | TRBD1 | TRBJ2-7 | TRBV19 | TGTGCCAGCACAAACACGGGACAGGGGTTTACCGAGCAGTACTTC | CASTNTGQGFTEQYF
. | TRBD1 | TRBJ1-1 | TRBV11-2 | TGTGCCAGCAATCTTCAGGGGGCAAACACTGAAGCTTTCTTT | CASNLQGANTEAFF
. | . | TRBJ2-1 | TRBV7-8 | TGTGCCAGCAGCCCTCGGGGAAGAGTAGGCGATGAGCAGTTCTTC | CASSPRGRVGDEQFF
. | . | TRBJ1-4 | TRBV5-1 | TGCGCCAGCAGCTCAGGGTGGGGTGAAAAACTGTTTTTT | CASSSGWGEKLFF
. | . | TRBJ2-2 | TRBV28 | TGTGCCAGCAGCTTGGACACCTTAACGTCCGGGGAGCTGTTTTTT | CASSLDTLTSGELFF
. | TRBD2 | TRBJ2-2 | TRBV28 | TGTGCCAGCAGTTTATTATCGGGAGGGCTCGGCACCGGGGAGCTGTTTTTT | CASSLLSGGLGTGELFF
. | . | TRBJ2-2 | TRBV7-9 | TGTGCCAGCAGCCGGAGTTCGAACACCGGGGAGCTGTTTTTT | CASSRSSNTGELFF
few | . | TRBJ2-1 | TRBV11-1 | TGTGCCAGCAGCTTCGGGGTAGCGGCCTACAATGAGCAGTTCTTC | CASSFGVAAYNEQFF
. | TRBD2 | TRBJ2-7 | TRBV30 | TGTGCCTGGACGGTTAGCGGGAGCGAGCAGTACTTC | CAWTVSGSEQYF
. | . | TRBJ2-7 | TRBV10-1 | TGCGCCAGCAGTGTGGGGTACGAGCAGTACTTC | CASSVGYEQYF
few | . | TRBJ2-6 | TRBV7-6 | TGTGCCACCGAGGTAGGGGCCAACGTCCTGACTTTC | CATEVGANVLTF
once | . | TRBJ2-7 | TRBV7-6 | TGTGCCAGCAGCGTAGGTAGCGGCGAGACTCTTACCTACGAGCAGTACTTC | CASSVGSGETLTYEQYF
. | . | TRBJ2-1 | TRBV28 | TGTGCCAGCAGCCCCGCACCCTGGGGAACCAGCTCCTACAATGAGCAGTTCTTC | CASSPAPWGTSSYNEQFF
. | TRBD2 | TRBJ2-3 | TRBV6-1 | TGTGCCAGCAGTGAAGGTAGCGGGAGATACACAGATACGCAGTATTTT | CASSEGSGRYTDTQYF
once | . | TRBJ1-1 | TRBV28 | TGTGCCAGCAGCGGAAGGGGGGCTGGTTTCACTGAAGCTTTCTTT | CASSGRGAGFTEAFF
. | . | TRBJ2-1 | TRBV4-1 | TGCGCCAGCAGCCAAGTCGTGGTCTACTACAATGAGCAGTTCTTC | CASSQVVVYYNEQFF
. | TRBD1 | TRBJ2-2 | TRBV6-5 | TGTGCCAGCAATGAACAGGGGGCCGGGGAGCTGTTTTTT | CASNEQGAGELFF
. | . | TRBJ2-5 | TRBV10-2 | TGCGCCAGCAGTGATACCCCCTGGGACAACCAAGAGACCCAGTACTTC | CASSDTPWDNQETQYF
. | . | TRBJ2-1 | TRBV11-2 | TGTGCCAGCAGCTTAGAATACGGAGGGGGCTACAATGAGCAGTTCTTC | CASSLEYGGGYNEQFF
. | . | TRBJ2-7 | TRBV7-9 | TGTGCCAGCAGCTTAGTGACTCTTAGCTCCTACGAGCAGTACTTC | CASSLVTLSSYEQYF
. | . | TRBJ2-1 | TRBV11-3 | TGTGCCAGCAGCTTGCGGGGTTACAATGAGCAGTTCTTC | CASSLRGYNEQFF
. | . | TRBJ2-7 | TRBV13 | TGTGCCAGCAGCACCACCTCAGGGGTCGAGCAGTACTTC | CASSTTSGVEQYF
. | . | TRBJ2-7 | TRBV7-9 | TGTGCCAGCAGCTTCGGCAGCAACTCCTACGAGCAGTACTTC | CASSFGSNSYEQYF
. | . | TRBJ2-7 | TRBV19 | TGTGCCAGTAGTCCGACCTTAGTTTCCCTCTTCTACGAGCAGTACTTC | CASSPTLVSLFYEQYF
. | TRBD2 | TRBJ2-7 | TRBV5-5 | TGTGCCAGCAGCTCACTAGCGGGACTCGACGAGCAGTACTTC | CASSSLAGLDEQYF
. | . | TRBJ1-3 | TRBV4-1 | TGCGCCAGCAGCCTCGTCGTCAGGCTCGGAAACACCATATATTTT | CASSLVVRLGNTIYF
. | . | TRBJ2-7 | TRBV28 | TGTGCCAGCACCCCCCCCCACGGGACAAACGAGCAGTACTTC | CASTPPHGTNEQYF
. | TRBD2 | TRBJ2-3 | TRBV27 | TGTGCCAGCAGTAGGGGGACTAGCGGGAAAAATACGCAGTATTTT | CASSRGTSGKNTQYF
. | TRBD2 | TRBJ2-1 | TRBV11-2 | TGTGCCAGCAGCCGTGATGGACTAGCGGAAAACAATGAGCAGTTCTTC | CASSRDGLAENNEQFF
. | . | TRBJ2-3 | TRBV27 | TGTGCCAGCAGCTCGTTTCGCCTCACAGATACGCAGTATTTT | CASSSFRLTDTQYF
. | . | TRBJ1-2 | TRBV27 | TGTGCCAGCAGTCGGGGCCGACACCTTAACTATGGCTACACCTTC | CASSRGRHLNYGYTF
. | TRBD1 | TRBJ1-1 | TRBV27 | TGTGCCAGCAGTTTCGCTCCCCCCGGACAGGGTTACACTGAAGCTTTCTTT | CASSFAPPGQGYTEAFF
. | . | TRBJ2-1 | TRBV5-1 | TGCGCCAGCAGCTTGGCTCCGGCACGTGAGCAGTTCTTC | CASSLAPAREQFF
. | . | TRBJ2-5 | TRBV28 | TGTGCCAGCAGTTTAGAGACTTGGGAGACCCAGTACTTC | CASSLETWETQYF
. | TRBD2 | TRBJ2-1 | TRBV6-5 | TGTGCCAGCAGTTACTTTACGGGAGGGGTGGGAGAGCAGTTCTTC | CASSYFTGGVGEQFF
. | . | TRBJ2-7 | TRBV4-1 | TGCGCCAGCAGCCAAGTCTACAGGACGAAGACCTACGAGCAGTACTTC | CASSQVYRTKTYEQYF
. | . | TRBJ2-2 | TRBV7-9 | TGTGCCAGCTCCCCCGAAGGAGCAGGGGCAAACACCGGGGAGCTGTTTTTT | CASSPEGAGANTGELFF
. | . | TRBJ1-3 | TRBV2 | TGTGCCAGCATGGGGGGGAGCTCTGGAAACACCATATATTTT | CASMGGSSGNTIYF
. | . | TRBJ1-5 | TRBV28 | TGTGCCAGCAGTCCCGCCGGCGACAGGTACGAATATAGCAATCAGCCCCAGCATTTT | CASSPAGDRYEYSNQPQHF
. | TRBD2 | TRBJ2-7 | TRBV4-1 | TGCGCCAGCAGCCCAGCTCTAGGCGGGAGTCTCGAGCAGTACTTC | CASSPALGGSLEQYF
. | TRBD2 | TRBJ2-7 | TRBV5-4 | TGTGCCAGCAGCCAGAGCGGGAGCTCCTACGAGCAGTACTTC | CASSQSGSSYEQYF
once | . | TRBJ1-2 | TRBV7-8 | TGTGCCAGCAGCTTAGCCGGGGAGGTCGATGGCTACACCTTC | CASSLAGEVDGYTF
once | . | TRBJ1-4 | TRBV19 | TGTGCCAGTAGTATTGCTAGTGGACGTACTAATGAAAAACTGTTTTTT | CASSIASGRTNEKLFF
. | TRBD1 | TRBJ2-7 | TRBV4-1 | TGCGCCAGCGGACCGGGACAGGGCGCCTACGAGCAGTACTTC | CASGPGQGAYEQYF
once | . | TRBJ2-5 | TRBV28 | TGTGCCAGCAGTTTTCGTCGGGGTAGGGGACTAGAGACCCAGTACTTC | CASSFRRGRGLETQYF
. | . | TRBJ2-7 | TRBV5-1 | TGCGCCAGCAGCTTGGTAGATCGACCGGAGGTCGAGCAGTACTTC | CASSLVDRPEVEQYF
few | . | TRBJ1-1 | TRBV29-1 | TGCAGCGTTGAAACAAACCCCGGGACCGAAGCTTTCTTT | CSVETNPGTEAFF
. | TRBD1 | TRBJ1-1 | TRBV27 | TGTGCCAGCAGAGACAGGGGAACACAATTTGAAGCTTTCTTT | CASRDRGTQFEAFF
. | TRBD1 | TRBJ2-1 | TRBV19 | TGTGCTACCGGGACAGTATACTATGAGCAGTTCTTC | CATGTVYYEQFF
. | . | TRBJ2-7 | TRBV27 | TGTGCCAGCAGTAGCGGTGGCGAGCAGTACTTC | CASSSGGEQYF